The source of this TCR beta chain is a study of T-cell reconstitution after alpha-beta-depleted transplantation in children. This clonotype was seen more than once but under ten times. The trim removed 5 bases at V and 3 bases at J, leaving 6 bases unmatched. The CDR3 runs 16 residues. Germline V CDR1 and CDR2: SGHRS, YFSETQ. Preparation of the TCRbeta library was carried out with unique molecular identifiers. MiXCR, applied by TCRdb to the PCR reads, yields one record per CDR3 protein. Of a few hundred thousand distinct CDR3 sequences listed, 9% to 12% are singletons. The specimen comprised PBMCs from the stem cell graft donor, sampled from the stem cell graft. V gene TRBV5-1 combines with J gene TRBJ2-3; TRBD2 matches at 13 bases. This clonotype originated in a human donor who donated a stem cell graft to a child with acute lymphoblastic leukemia. CDR3 sequence (DNA): TGCGCCAGCAGTTCCGGGACTAGCGGGATGACAGATACGCAGTATTTT. This codes for CASSSGTSGMTDTQYF.